This T cell receptor (beta chain) appears in the sequencing data of a study of cytomegalovirus exposure and HLA in healthy donors. The primer mix had 60 Vbeta and 13 Jbeta primers. Assay used: immunoSEQ multiplex PCR; TCRdb lists only in-frame clones, some missing. The data show approximately 170,000 clones, with approximately 71% seen just once and 5% to 5.5% held by the top ten. The specimen sequenced was PBMCs. This receptor was identified in a woman aged 18-29 years in good health and CMV-seropositive.

The CDR3 here is CAISESVAGGQETQYF. The CDR3 bases are TGTGCCATCAGTGAGTCGGTAGCGGGGGGCCAAGAGACCCAGTACTTC. The V call is TRBV10-3, the J call TRBJ2-5; 10 positions match TRBD2. The V and J ends lost 0 bases and 1 base, in that order; junction bases with no gene match: 2. The V gene's germline CDR1 is ENHRY and CDR2 SYGVKD. The CDR3 has 16 amino acids.